This note documents a single TCR beta chain sequence. This entry belongs to a study of blood T cell repertoires in COVID-19. Study context: The United States, Italy and Spain provided the acute and convalescent COVID-19 samples. In each case, the material was cDNA or gDNA derived from T cells, B-cell-depleted T cells, or PBMCs.

This CDR3 has 15 residues. Germline assignment: CDR1 MGHRA and CDR2 YSYEKL. V gave up 0 bases and J gave up 7 bases, with 15 bases separating them. Source study methods: Estimated nucleated cell counts came from reference gene primer amplification. Sequenced by immunoSEQ multiplex PCR; TCRdb stores in-frame clones only, minus some. V, J and clone size derive from that table, while D and trimming were established from the DNA sequence. The table lists 250,000 to 350,000 clones, more than 75% of them singletons. The chain employs TRBV4-1 and TRBJ1-2; no firm D call. This TCR was recovered from a woman aged 25 to 39 who had recovered from COVID-19. Sequencing was carried out using PBMCs or T cells enriched from blood (not recorded which). CDR3 sequence reads: CASSQDERYLRGYTF. The CDR3 DNA reads TGCGCCAGCAGCCAAGACGAGAGGTATTTGCGTGGCTACACCTTC.